This TCR beta chain came from a study of cytomegalovirus exposure and HLA in healthy donors. Findings and limits, study-wide: Researchers reported that a few CMV-associated chains were confirmed in vitro as CMV antigen-specific.

The V and J ends lost 4 bases and 1 base, in that order; junction bases with no gene match: 5. This CDR3 has 16 amino acids. Turning to this clone: Its antigen is not known.

Both 60 Vbeta primers and 13 Jbeta primers went into the PCR. Assay used: immunoSEQ multiplex PCR; TCRdb lists only in-frame clones, some missing. Of some 120,000 clones listed, 10% are singletons. The sequence was collected from a woman aged 18 to 35 in good health and CMV-seropositive. Specimen: PBMCs. The genes are TRBV23-1 and TRBJ2-7; TRBD2 matches 12 bases. TRBV23-1 is flagged as an ORF with uncertain function. In DNA, the CDR3 is TGCGCCAGCAGTCCAAAACTAGCGGGAGGTTCCTACGAGCAGTACTTC. It encodes CASSPKLAGGSYEQYF.